The clone carrying this T cell receptor (beta chain) was detected only a few times. This record belongs to a study of T cells in Graves' hyperthyroidism and ophthalmopathy. Germline V gene sequence: CDR1 SGHRS, CDR2 YFSETQ. The CDR3 is 15 residues long. The V and J ends lost 3 bases and 4 bases, in that order; junction bases with no gene match: 7. Amplification of TCR beta CDR3 regions used RNA as the template. First-round RT-PCR with HTBI primers amplified the TCR CDR3 region. TCRdb analysed the multiplex PCR reads with MiXCR anew, one entry per CDR3 protein. The sample includes hundreds of thousands of distinct CDR3 sequences, over 15% seen only once; the top ten take under 20%.

This clonotype was sampled from a woman aged 18 to 35 with Graves' ophthalmopathy. The material sequenced was blood. J is TRBJ2-1 and V is TRBV5-1; 7 bases agree with TRBD1. The CDR3 spells CASSSRGQSYNEQFF. The CDR3 DNA reads TGCGCCAGCAGCTCCCGGGGACAGTCTTACAATGAGCAGTTCTTC.